The next 2 T cell receptor beta chains were all read from a single sample in a study of T cells in Graves' hyperthyroidism and ophthalmopathy. Template material for amplifying TCR beta CDR3 regions consisted of RNA transcripts. A first-round RT-PCR of the TCR CDR3 used the HTBI primer set. MiXCR, run by TCRdb on the multiplex PCR reads, gives a single entry per CDR3 protein. This table holds approximately 400,000 distinct CDR3 sequences, less than 20% found once. Input material: blood. The receptors originated from a young woman with Graves' hyperthyroidism.

This clonotype has at least ten counts. The CDR3 reads CASSTRQGDGYTF. DNA of the CDR3: TGTGCCAGCAGCACTAGACAGGGGGATGGCTACACCTTC. The gene calls are TRBV5-5 and TRBJ1-2; TRBD1 aligns across 9 bases. CDR1 is SGHKS, CDR2 YYEKEE, per germline (reference sequence). V trimming: 4 bases; J trimming: 6 bases; junction bases outside the gene matches: 4. The CDR3 is made up of 13 amino acids.

At least ten counts were recorded for this clonotype. This chain joins TRBV11-2 and TRBJ2-1; TRBD2 matches 9 bases. The length of the CDR3 is 15 residues. Germline assignment: CDR1 SGHAT and CDR2 FQNNGV. V gave up 4 bases and J gave up 8 bases; unmatched junction bases: 9. CDR3 region: CASSYGTSRVDEQFF. Written as DNA, the CDR3 is TGTGCCAGCAGCTATGGGACTAGCAGGGTCGATGAGCAGTTCTTC.